Shown below are 23 T cell receptor beta chains from a single sample sequenced in a study of Graves' ophthalmopathy and Graves' hyperthyroidism (dated by TCRdb to 2017 to 2018). The instrument given in TCRdb is Illumina HiSeq 2000. TCR beta CDR3 regions were amplified from RNA transcripts for repertoire sequencing. HTBI primers and the Qiagen OneStep RT-PCR kit were used in a first-round RT-PCR, which was followed by a second-round multiplex PCR, size selection and purification. TCRdb took the public reads, trimmed them with fastp at Q25, ran MiXCR for clone calling and kept in-frame beta chains. Every CDR3 protein is listed once, alongside the most common genes and DNA of its rows. The sample table records approximately 500,000 distinct CDR3 sequences; about an eighth of these occur just once. The ten most abundant clones make up 8% to 10% of the sample. The sample comprised blood. These receptors were obtained from a woman in her 30s with Graves' ophthalmopathy. Donor details come from another sample of the same person, matched by shared clones.

This clonotype was counted at least ten times. The genes are TRBV27 and TRBJ1-1; D remains ambiguous. CDR1 and CDR2 from the germline V gene are MNHEY and SMNVEV (reference sequence). The V and J ends lost 5 bases and 3 bases respectively, with 13 bases between them. The CDR3 spans 14 residues. The CDR3: CASSQTFGDTEAFF. Here the CDR3 DNA reads TGTGCCAGCAGTCAAACCTTTGGAGACACTGAAGCTTTCTTT.

This clonotype was seen just once. The chain links TRBV30 to TRBJ2-7; perhaps D is TRBD1 or TRBD2 (5 bases each). Per the germline V gene, CDR1 is GTSNPN and CDR2 is SVGIG (reference sequence). The CDR3 totals 14 residues. V lost 0 bases to trimming and J lost 5 bases, with 14 bases between them. CDR3 sequence reads: CAWSVLEGDDEQYF. The CDR3 DNA sequence: TGTGCCTGGAGTGTACTGGAAGGGGACGACGAGCAGTACTTC.

This clonotype was seen many times. The chain carries TRBV6-5 and TRBJ2-5, with D perhaps given as TRBD1 or TRBD2 (6 bases each). Trimming removed 8 bases from V and 2 bases from J, with 15 bases in between. The CDR3 totals 14 residues. The germline gives CDR1 MNHEY, CDR2 SVGAGI. CDR3 bases: TGTGCCAGCCAAACCGGGGGCACACAAGAGACCCAGTACTTC. Translation: CASQTGGTQETQYF.

V is TRBV7-9 and J is TRBJ1-1; 8 nucleotides match TRBD1. The CDR3 has 13 amino acids. The germline V gene encodes CDR1 SEHNR and CDR2 FQNEAQ (reference sequence). Trimming cost V 6 bases and J 13 bases; bases outside gene matches: 13. The CDR3 loop reads CASSWGTGRRSFF. The DNA for the CDR3 is TGTGCCAGCAGTTGGGGGACAGGACGTAGGAGTTTCTTT.

The rearrangement uses TRBV12-3 or TRBV12-4 and TRBJ1-1, with 9 positions matching TRBD1. Trimming cost V 8 bases and J 9 bases; bases outside gene matches: 7. The CDR3 sequence is 12 residues long. Written as DNA, the CDR3 is TGTGCCAGCCGCGCCGGGACAGGGCAAGCTTTCTTT. Translating gives CASRAGTGQAFF.

This clonotype occurred many times. V is TRBV2 and J is TRBJ2-5; D ambiguous. V lost 4 bases to trimming and J lost 2 bases, with 8 bases between them. The CDR3 has 13 amino acids. Germline lookup yields CDR1 SNHLY and CDR2 FYNNEI. For the CDR3, the DNA is TGTGCCAGCAGTGTGGGCAGGCAAGAGACCCAGTACTTC. Protein: CASSVGRQETQYF.

This clonotype was observed at least ten times. V gene TRBV6-5 combines with J gene TRBJ2-7, with TRBD2 identical over 10 bases. V was pared by 4 bases and J by 4 bases, with 13 bases of the junction left unmatched. The CDR3 has 17 amino acids. Germline lookup yields CDR1 MNHEY and CDR2 SVGAGI. CDR3 nucleotides: TGTGCCAGCAGTTTTCTCCCCCTCACTAGCGGGATTTACGAGCAGTACTTC. Its translation is CASSFLPLTSGIYEQYF.

There are many counts of this clonotype. The V call is TRBV24-1, the J call TRBJ1-5; 7 bases line up with TRBD1. The germline gives CDR1 KGHDR, CDR2 SFDVKD. The CDR3 is 15 amino acids. V was pared by 5 bases and J by 3 bases, with 6 bases of the junction left unmatched. CDR3 sequence: CATSASGGNNQPQHF. The CDR3 DNA reads as TGTGCCACCAGTGCTTCAGGGGGAAACAATCAGCCCCAGCATTTT.

In its sample, this clonotype was seen many times. V and J are TRBV19 and TRBJ2-7; 9 bases fit TRBD1. Germline V gives CDR1 LNHDA, CDR2 SQIVND (reference sequence). The CDR3 length is 15 residues. Trimming removed 10 bases from V and 5 bases from J; junction bases left unmatched: 15. This CDR3 is CATRPGDRDTNEQYF. Written as DNA, the CDR3 is TGTGCCACCCGACCTGGGGACAGGGACACCAACGAGCAGTACTTC.

The chain joins TRBV28 to TRBJ1-5; 9 bases agree with TRBD1. This CDR3 is 16 amino acids long. Germline V lookup: CDR1 MDHEN, CDR2 SYDVKM. The junction had 10 bases not matched to a gene; V was cut back by 3 bases and J by 7 bases. The CDR3 DNA reads as TGTGCCAGCAGTTTCGGGTTACAGGGGGCGAGGCAGCCCCAGCATTTT. Translation: CASSFGLQGARQPQHF.

This clonotype was seen repeatedly, ten times or more. The V gene is TRBV12-3 or TRBV12-4, the J gene TRBJ2-5, with 10 bases fitting TRBD2. This CDR3 has 15 amino acids. J gave up 5 bases and V 0 bases, and 3 bases lay outside the gene matches. The CDR3 region has the DNA TGTGCCAGCAGTTTAGCAGCGGGGGGGCGGGAGACCCAGTACTTC. It is translated as CASSLAAGGRETQYF.

In this sample, this clonotype turned up many times. The chain carries TRBV28 and TRBJ1-1; tentatively, D is TRBD1 (6 bases). The CDR3 is made up of 12 amino acids. V lost 5 bases and J 8 bases, leaving 12 bases between the germline ends. Germline V CDR1 and CDR2: MDHEN, SYDVKM. The CDR3 coding sequence is TGTGCCAGCAGTCCCTACAGGGTAGAAGCTTTCTTT. It is translated as CASSPYRVEAFF.

Notes on this clonotype: Being one base from a much bigger clone, this may be a read error. The chain combines TRBV28 with TRBJ2-7, with 8 bases fitting TRBD2. The CDR3 spans 15 residues. The germline V gene encodes CDR1 MDHEN and CDR2 SYDVKM. The CDR3 DNA is TGTACCAGCAGTGTCCCCCACGGGGGGGCCTACGAGCAGTACTTC. Protein sequence: CTSSVPHGGAYEQYF.

The table lists this clonotype with a few counts. J is TRBJ1-2 and V is TRBV28; D remains unclear. Deletions cut 5 bases from V and 0 bases from J, with 10 bases between. CDR3 length: 14 residues. The germline V gene has CDR1 MDHEN and CDR2 SYDVKM. Written as DNA, the CDR3 is TGTGCCAGCAGTCCCCTTGTGTCTAACTATGGCTACACCTTC. Translating it yields CASSPLVSNYGYTF.

This clonotype appeared many times. The chain employs TRBV30 and TRBJ1-5, with D unclear. Trimming pared 0 bases from V and 4 bases from J, leaving 13 bases between. This CDR3 has 15 amino acids. In germline, CDR1 is GTSNPN, CDR2 SVGIG (reference sequence). The CDR3 here is CAWSVLNAGNQPQHF. CDR3 nucleotide sequence: TGTGCCTGGAGTGTGCTTAACGCCGGAAATCAGCCCCAGCATTTT.

This rearrangement joins TRBV6-2 or TRBV6-3 to TRBJ2-1; weak D call: TRBD1 (6 bases). CDR1 is MNHEY and CDR2 is SVGEGT in the germline V gene. The V end was cut by 6 bases, the J end by 7 bases, with 22 bases between. CDR3 length: 16 amino acids. The CDR3 DNA follows: TGTGCCAGCAGAACCATCCGGACGGACAGAAAAAATGAGCAGTTCTTC. Its protein product is CASRTIRTDRKNEQFF.

This clonotype was recorded at least ten times. The rearrangement joins TRBV29-1 to TRBJ1-1; D remains unclear. The V end was cut by 3 bases, the J end by 0 bases, with 5 bases between. The CDR3 totals 12 residues. Germline CDR1 SQVTM, CDR2 ANQGSEA. In nucleotides, the CDR3 is TGCAGCGTTGATAGGGTGAACACTGAAGCTTTCTTT. Its translation is CSVDRVNTEAFF. Full variable domain (remainder filled in from reference TRBV29-1 and TRBJ1-1): SAVISQKPSRDICQRGTSLTIQCQVDSQVTMMFWYRQQPGQSLTLIATANQGSEATYESGFVIDKFPISRPNLTFSTLTVSNMSPEDSSIYLCSVDRVNTEAFFGQGTRLTVV.

This clonotype was observed at least ten times. The V gene is TRBV12-3 or TRBV12-4, the J gene TRBJ1-2; D unclear. Deletions cut 5 bases from V and 4 bases from J, with 23 bases between. This CDR3 contains 17 residues. The CDR3 coding sequence is TGTGCCAGCAGTCATCGCCCGTTAGGGTATTCGAGCTATGGCTACACCTTC. Translated, it gives CASSHRPLGYSSYGYTF.

This clonotype has at least ten counts. This chain connects TRBV11-2 to TRBJ1-2, with TRBD1 matching 10 bases. The germline gives CDR1 SGHAT, CDR2 FQNNGV. V lost 0 bases and J lost 5; bases outside the gene matches: 18. The CDR3 loop spans 20 amino acids. CDR3 DNA: TGTGCCAGCAGCTTAGAGTGGCAGACAACGCGACAGGGGGCGGTGTATGGCTACACCTTC. Its protein product is CASSLEWQTTRQGAVYGYTF.

This clonotype was seen many times. The J gene is TRBJ1-3, the V gene TRBV12-3 or TRBV12-4, with D unresolved. This CDR3 region has 15 residues. Trimming left V 6 bases short and J 2 bases short, with 14 bases between. The CDR3, as DNA: TGTGCCAGCAGAGATGAAAAGGGAACTGGAAACACCATATATTTT. It translates to CASRDEKGTGNTIYF.

This clonotype was recorded a few times. The J gene is TRBJ1-2, the V gene TRBV29-1; no firm D call. The CDR3 totals 12 residues. CDR1 SQVTM and CDR2 ANQGSEA come from the germline V gene. The CDR3 here is CSTGPLIGGYTF. Written as DNA, the CDR3 is TGCAGTACCGGGCCCCTAATCGGGGGCTACACCTTC.

This clonotype has only a few counts. Being one base from a much bigger clone, this may be a read error. The chain couples TRBV18 to TRBJ2-5; D unclear. The CDR3 runs to 13 residues. Germline V gene data show CDR1 as KGHSH and CDR2 as LQKENI. Here the CDR3 DNA reads TGTGTCAGCTCACCGTCACAGCAAGAGACCCAGTACTTC. It yields the protein CVSSPSQQETQYF.

This clonotype was seen at least ten times. V gene TRBV6-1 combines with J gene TRBJ2-7; D might be TRBD2 (5 bases). V lost 10 bases and J lost 0, with 13 bases in between. CDR3 size: 13 residues. Germline V lookup: CDR1 MNHNS, CDR2 SASEGT. The CDR3 region has the DNA TGTGCCACCGCTTGGGAGAACTCCTACGAGCAGTACTTC. The encoded protein is CATAWENSYEQYF.